What follows are 32 T cell receptor beta chains derived from one specimen sequenced in a study of blood T cell repertoires in COVID-19. The method was immunoSEQ multiplex PCR; TCRdb's version includes in-frame clones alone and lacks a portion of them. The sample lists 430,000 or so clones; 88% were seen once. Sequences were obtained from PBMCs or T cells enriched from blood (not recorded which). These receptors were obtained from a woman in her thirties or forties who had recovered from COVID-19.

This clone appeared a single time. The genes are TRBV2 and TRBJ1-1; TRBD1 matches at 11 bases. The CDR3 runs to 14 residues. Germline values: CDR1 SNHLY, CDR2 FYNNEI. The ends lost 7 bases at V and 5 bases at J; junction bases unmatched: 6. The CDR3 spells CASNWDRGSTEAFF. The CDR3 nucleotides are TGTGCCAGCAATTGGGACAGGGGGTCTACTGAAGCTTTCTTT.

The chain uses TRBV7-9 and TRBJ1-1; D remains ambiguous. In germline, CDR1 is SEHNR, CDR2 FQNEAQ (reference sequence). CDR3 length: 15 amino acids. Trimming cost V 1 base and J 0 bases, with 9 bases left between them. The CDR3 sequence is CASSLGVGVNTEAFF. The CDR3, as DNA: TGTGCCAGCAGCTTAGGGGTCGGGGTGAACACTGAAGCTTTCTTT.

The genes are TRBV6-1 and TRBJ1-5; weak D call: TRBD1 (6 bases). Looked up from germline, CDR1 is MNHNS and CDR2 is SASEGT. Deletions cut 3 bases from V and 5 bases from J, with 14 bases between. This CDR3 region has 15 residues. The CDR3 DNA reads as TGTGCCAGCAGTGATGTTGGGGGCCGGGATCAGCCCCAGCATTTT. This codes for CASSDVGGRDQPQHF.

This rearrangement joins TRBV19 to TRBJ2-5, with 10 nucleotides matching TRBD1. Losses at the gene ends were 4 bases for V and 4 bases for J; bases not matched to a gene: 6. This CDR3 comprises 15 residues. Germline V gene lookup returns CDR1 LNHDA and CDR2 SQIVND (reference sequence). This CDR3 reads CASSNTGTGVETQYF. The CDR3 nucleotides read TGTGCCAGTAGTAACACCGGGACAGGGGTAGAGACCCAGTACTTC.

The genes are TRBV2 and TRBJ2-7; D possibly corresponds to TRBD2 (6 bases). The CDR3 runs 13 residues. Germline assignment: CDR1 SNHLY and CDR2 FYNNEI. With 6 bases removed from V and 0 bases from J, the gap between germline ends came to 9 bases. The CDR3, as DNA: TGTGCCAGCAGGGAGGGTAGCTCCTACGAGCAGTACTTC. Encoded protein: CASREGSSYEQYF.

In its sample, this clone was seen a few times. The rearrangement links TRBV7-8 to TRBJ2-1; TRBD1 matches at 7 bases. This CDR3 is built from 12 residues. V was clipped by 7 bases and J by 9 bases; unmatched bases: 6. Germline V gives CDR1 SGHVS, CDR2 FQNEAQ. DNA for the CDR3: TGTGCCAGCACAAAGGGGGCAGGTGAGCAGTTCTTC. Residues: CASTKGAGEQFF. Full variable domain (outside the CDR3, taken from reference TRBV7-8 and TRBJ2-1): GAGVSQSPRYKVAKRGQDVALRCDPISGHVSLFWYQQALGQGPEFLTYFQNEAQLDKSGLPSDRFFAERPEGSVSTLKIQRTQQEDSAVYLCASTKGAGEQFFGPGTRLTVL.

With regard to this clone: Other DNA sequences within the sample encode an identical CDR3. The V and J genes are TRBV9 and TRBJ2-1, with a possible D match to TRBD2 (5 bases). This CDR3 is 16 amino acids long. CDR1 is SGDLS and CDR2 is YYNGEE in the germline V gene. V was clipped by 0 bases and J by 0 bases, with 10 bases between them. This CDR3 is CASSVEGRGSYNEQFF. DNA for the CDR3: TGTGCCAGCAGCGTAGAGGGCCGGGGCTCCTACAATGAGCAGTTCTTC.

This clone is a singleton in its sample. The V and J genes are TRBV4-3 and TRBJ2-7; 8 bases fit TRBD1. J was trimmed by 9 bases and V by 4 bases; bases with no gene match: 11. CDR1 and CDR2 from the germline V gene are LGHNA and YSLEER. The CDR3 consists of 14 residues. CDR3 in amino acids: CASSPSSGQGGQYF. For the CDR3, the DNA is TGCGCCAGCAGCCCCTCATCTGGACAGGGCGGGCAGTACTTC.

The chain joins TRBV10-3 to TRBJ1-2; D gene ambiguous. The CDR3 runs to 13 residues. Trimming cost V 11 bases and J 2 bases, with 15 bases left between them. Germline CDR1 and CDR2: ENHRY and SYGVKD. The CDR3 nucleotides read TGTGCCGGCTCAGGCCGACGGAACTATGGCTACACCTTC. Translation: CAGSGRRNYGYTF.

The CDR3 DNA reads as TGTGCCAGCAGCTTAAACAGCTACACTGAAGCTTTCTTT. Translated, it gives CASSLNSYTEAFF. V gene TRBV11-3 combines with J gene TRBJ1-1; D remains unclear. Trimming removed 2 bases at V and 3 bases at J, with 7 bases between. The CDR3 has 13 residues. Germline CDR1 is SGHNT and CDR2 is YENEEA.

This clone was recorded a few times. The V gene is TRBV7-2, the J gene TRBJ2-7; 9 bases fit TRBD2. Germline V gene sequence: CDR1 SGHTA, CDR2 FQGNSA. The V gene end was trimmed by 5 bases and the J gene end by 4 bases; junction bases not matched to a gene: 9. This CDR3 region has 15 residues. The CDR3 DNA reads TGTGCCAGCAGCCCAAGCGGGAGGTTAGTATACGAGCAGTACTTC. The encoded protein is CASSPSGRLVYEQYF.

The chain combines TRBV4-3 with TRBJ2-3; TRBD2 agrees at 9 bases. This CDR3 contains 15 residues. The V gene end was trimmed by 0 bases and the J gene end by 4 bases; junction bases not matched to a gene: 2. Germline lookup yields CDR1 LGHNA and CDR2 YSLEER. The CDR3 bases are TGCGCCAGCAGCCAAGATCTAGCGGGATCAGATACGCAGTATTTT. Amino acid sequence: CASSQDLAGSDTQYF.

This chain links TRBV5-5 with TRBJ1-2, with D tentatively TRBD1 (5 bases). The germline V and J ends were trimmed by 0 bases and 5 bases, with 17 bases remaining between them. This CDR3 has 16 residues. Germline loops: CDR1 SGHKS, CDR2 YYEKEE (reference sequence). CDR3 sequence reads: CASSLGGAGLKYGYTF. The DNA of the CDR3 is TGTGCCAGCAGCTTGGGGGGAGCGGGGCTGAAGTATGGCTACACCTTC.

V usage is TRBV7-9 and J usage is TRBJ2-4; 7 bases map to TRBD2. The CDR3 has 13 amino acids. The ends lost 5 bases at V and 6 bases at J; junction bases unmatched: 4. The germline gives CDR1 SEHNR, CDR2 FQNEAQ (reference sequence). Written as DNA, the CDR3 is TGTGCCAGCAGCCCGCGGGGGTCAAACATTCAGTACTTC. Translated: CASSPRGSNIQYF.

The chain is built from TRBV7-2 and TRBJ2-7; no definite D call. Trimming left V 3 bases short and J 0 bases short, with 9 bases between. The CDR3 sequence is 14 residues long. Germline lookup yields CDR1 SGHTA and CDR2 FQGNSA. CDR3 nucleotide sequence: TGTGCCAGCAGCTTTTATGTCAGCTCCTACGAGCAGTACTTC. Translating it yields CASSFYVSSYEQYF.

The chain couples TRBV7-2 to TRBJ1-2, with a tentative D call TRBD1 (5 bases). V was shortened by 2 bases and J by 2 bases, with 12 bases between the two germline ends. Germline CDR1 reads SGHTA; CDR2 reads FQGNSA. The CDR3 covers 15 residues. CDR3 sequence reads: CASSLNVGANYGYTF. The CDR3 region has the DNA TGTGCCAGCAGCTTAAACGTAGGGGCAAACTATGGCTACACCTTC.

The rearrangement links TRBV5-1 to TRBJ2-1, with D maybe TRBD2 (6 bases). V was shortened by 6 bases and J by 3 bases, with 19 bases between the two germline ends. Germline V CDR1 and CDR2: SGHRS, YFSETQ. This CDR3 contains 16 residues. CDR3 in amino acids: CASTANGGISYNEQFF. DNA for the CDR3: TGCGCCAGCACCGCTAATGGGGGGATCAGCTACAATGAGCAGTTCTTC.

This clone showed up just once. The chain uses TRBV6-2 or TRBV6-3 and TRBJ1-1; TRBD1 might be the D (6 bases). V was cut by 5 bases and J by 5 bases, with 15 bases left in between. This CDR3 region has 14 residues. Germline CDR1 and CDR2: MNHEY and SVGEGT. CDR3 bases: TGTGCCAGCAGTGGGGGGCGCGGGGGTACTGAAGCTTTCTTT. It specifies CASSGGRGGTEAFF.

V gene TRBV7-9 combines with J gene TRBJ2-7; TRBD1 is a possible D gene (6 bases). The CDR3 runs 14 residues. V shed 3 bases and J shed 7 bases, with 16 bases lying between them. Germline values: CDR1 SEHNR, CDR2 FQNEAQ (reference sequence). DNA of the CDR3: TGTGCCAGCAGCTTCGGCAGGGGAGTAGGGGAGCAGTACTTC. Encoded protein: CASSFGRGVGEQYF.

The V and J genes are TRBV11-2 and TRBJ2-3, with 7 bases that match TRBD2. V lost 4 bases to trimming and J lost 2 bases; unmatched junction nucleotides: 9. The CDR3 is 16 amino acids. Germline V gene sequence: CDR1 SGHAT, CDR2 FQNNGV. The CDR3 nucleotides are TGTGCCAGCAGCTCCTGGGTAGCGGGCTACACAGATACGCAGTATTTT. Protein: CASSSWVAGYTDTQYF.

This clone has just one count. CDR3 in DNA: TGTGCCAGCAGTGAGCGAGGGAATAGCAATCAGCCCCAGCATTTT. The encoded protein is CASSERGNSNQPQHF. This rearrangement joins TRBV25-1 to TRBJ1-5; no firm D call. The CDR3 consists of 15 residues. V was clipped by 3 bases and J by 0 bases, with 9 bases between them. CDR1 is MGHDK and CDR2 is SYGVNS in the germline V gene. The full variable domain, in which reference TRBV25-1 and TRBJ1-5 provide the parts outside the CDR3, is EADIYQTPRYLVIGTGKKITLECSQTMGHDKMYWYQQDPGMELHLIHYSYGVNSTEKGDLSSESTVSRIRTEHFPLTLESARPSHTSQYLCASSERGNSNQPQHFGDGTRLSIL.

J is TRBJ1-2 and V is TRBV10-3; D is uncertain. Germline assignment: CDR1 ENHRY and CDR2 SYGVKD. The CDR3 extends over 13 amino acids. Deletions cut 0 bases from V and 13 bases from J, with 15 bases between. CDR3 bases: TGTGCCATCAGTGAGTCAGATTTTAGGCGGTGCACCTTC. This translates into CAISESDFRRCTF.

The chain uses TRBV19 and TRBJ1-6; D call uncertain. V was pared by 6 bases and J by 10 bases, with 10 bases between. Germline V gene data show CDR1 as LNHDA and CDR2 as SQIVND (reference sequence). CDR3 length: 12 amino acids. This chain's CDR3 is CASSLGESPLHF. DNA for the CDR3: TGTGCCAGTAGCCTCGGGGAATCACCCCTCCACTTT.

The chain couples TRBV28 to TRBJ1-3; 8 bases line up with TRBD1. Germline values: CDR1 MDHEN, CDR2 SYDVKM. J was trimmed by 1 base and V by 2 bases; bases with no gene match: 4. The CDR3 runs to 16 residues. Written as DNA, the CDR3 is TGTGCCAGCAGTTTAGGGACAGGAACGTCTGGAAACACCATATATTTT. It encodes CASSLGTGTSGNTIYF.

This chain uses TRBV25-1 with TRBJ2-2; maybe TRBD1 (6 bases). This CDR3 has 15 residues. Germline V gene data show CDR1 as MGHDK and CDR2 as SYGVNS. V was shortened by 7 bases and J by 1 base, with 13 bases between the two germline ends. The DNA of the CDR3 is TGTGCCAGCATGGGTTCACAGGGGAACACCGGGGAGCTGTTTTTT. Translation: CASMGSQGNTGELFF.

This clone was seen just once. The genes are TRBV9 and TRBJ1-3, with D perhaps TRBD1 (5 bases). The V and J ends lost 0 bases and 0 bases respectively, with 13 bases between them. The germline V gene encodes CDR1 SGDLS and CDR2 YYNGEE. This CDR3 has 17 residues. The CDR3 region is CASSVGGAKDSGNTIYF. CDR3 sequence (DNA): TGTGCCAGCAGCGTAGGTGGGGCGAAGGACTCTGGAAACACCATATATTTT. Full variable domain (outside the CDR3, taken from reference TRBV9 and TRBJ1-3): DSGVTQTPKHLITATGQRVTLRCSPRSGDLSVYWYQQSLDQGLQFLIQYYNGEERAKGNILERFSAQQFPDLHSELNLSSLELGDSALYFCASSVGGAKDSGNTIYFGEGSWLTVV.

The rearrangement joins TRBV5-1 to TRBJ1-4, with TRBD1 as a possible D gene (6 bases). V was pared by 2 bases and J by 6 bases, with 14 bases between. CDR1 is SGHRS, CDR2 YFSETQ, per germline. This CDR3 comprises 15 residues. CDR3 sequence: CASSFYNNRDEKLFF. CDR3 nucleotides: TGCGCCAGCAGCTTCTACAACAACAGGGATGAAAAACTGTTTTTT.

In its sample, this clone was seen once. The chain links TRBV6-2 or TRBV6-3 to TRBJ2-1; TRBD2 aligns across 11 bases. The CDR3 extends over 14 amino acids. The V gene end was trimmed by 6 bases and the J gene end by 7 bases; junction bases not matched to a gene: 5. In germline, CDR1 is MNHEY, CDR2 SVGEGT. The CDR3 loop is CASSRLAGFNEQFF. CDR3 in DNA: TGTGCCAGCAGCCGACTAGCGGGATTTAATGAGCAGTTCTTC.

This chain connects TRBV5-1 to TRBJ2-3, with D perhaps TRBD1 (7 bases). V shed 0 bases and J shed 2 bases, with 19 bases lying between them. The CDR3 length is 18 residues. Germline V lookup: CDR1 SGHRS, CDR2 YFSETQ. Here the CDR3 DNA reads TGCGCCAGCAGCTTGGGGATAGGGGGGACAGTGGCCACAGATACGCAGTATTTT. Translating it yields CASSLGIGGTVATDTQYF.

The genes are TRBV4-3 and TRBJ2-5, with 10 bases identical to TRBD2. Trimming cost V 5 bases and J 5 bases; bases outside gene matches: 11. This CDR3 comprises 16 residues. CDR1 is LGHNA, CDR2 YSLEER, per germline. The CDR3 here is CASSYNSGRAVETQYF. CDR3 nucleotide sequence: TGCGCCAGCAGCTATAACAGCGGGAGGGCCGTGGAGACCCAGTACTTC.

This chain joins TRBV5-4 and TRBJ2-4; TRBD1 matches at 7 bases. Germline CDR1 reads SGHNT; CDR2 reads YYREEE (reference sequence). The CDR3 spans 16 residues. With 5 bases clipped from V and 0 bases from J, the junction kept 8 bases outside the gene matches. CDR3 amino acids: CASSSDRVLAKNIQYF. The CDR3 DNA sequence: TGTGCCAGCAGTTCCGACAGGGTGCTAGCCAAAAACATTCAGTACTTC.

The rearrangement joins TRBV19 to TRBJ2-7; 7 bases line up with TRBD2. This CDR3 is 16 amino acids long. The V gene end was trimmed by 1 base and the J gene end by 2 bases; junction bases not matched to a gene: 8. Germline CDR1 is LNHDA and CDR2 is SQIVND (reference sequence). CDR3 loop: CASSIGDYPGTYEQYF. The CDR3 bases are TGTGCCAGTAGTATAGGGGACTATCCGGGGACCTACGAGCAGTACTTC.